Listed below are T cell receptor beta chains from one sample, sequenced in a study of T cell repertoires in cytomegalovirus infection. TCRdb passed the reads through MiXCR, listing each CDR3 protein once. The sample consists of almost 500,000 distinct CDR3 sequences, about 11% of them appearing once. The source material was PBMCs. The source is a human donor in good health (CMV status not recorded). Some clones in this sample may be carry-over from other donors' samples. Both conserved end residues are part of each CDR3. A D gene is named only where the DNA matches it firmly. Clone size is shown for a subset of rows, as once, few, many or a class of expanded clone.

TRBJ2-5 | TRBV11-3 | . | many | TGTGCCAGCAGCTTGGGTCGTTGGGAGACCCAGTACTTC | CASSLGRWETQYF
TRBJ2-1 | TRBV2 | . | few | TGTGCCAGCAGTGAAGGTCCGAGGAATGAGCAGTTCTTC | CASSEGPRNEQFF
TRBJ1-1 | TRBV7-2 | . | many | TGTGCCAGCAGCTGGGGGCCTACTGAAGCTTTCTTT | CASSWGPTEAFF
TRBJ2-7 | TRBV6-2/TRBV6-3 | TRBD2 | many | TGTGCCAGCGGGCGAGCGGGAGAATACGAGCAGTACTTC | CASGRAGEYEQYF
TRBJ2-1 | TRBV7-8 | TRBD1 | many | TGTGCCAGCAGCTTCGCAGGGGGTAATGAGCAGTTCTTC | CASSFAGGNEQFF
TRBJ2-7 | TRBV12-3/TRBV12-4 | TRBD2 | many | TGTGCCAGCAGTGACCGGGGGGACGAGCAGTACTTC | CASSDRGDEQYF
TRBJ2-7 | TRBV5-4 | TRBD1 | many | TGTGCCAGCAGCCCGGCGGGACAGGGATCCTACGAGCAGTACTTC | CASSPAGQGSYEQYF
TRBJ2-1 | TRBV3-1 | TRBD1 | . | TGTGCCAGCAGCCAACCCGACAGGGGCTGGGGCAATGAGCAGTTCTTC | CASSQPDRGWGNEQFF
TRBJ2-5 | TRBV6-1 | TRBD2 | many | TGTGCCAGCAGTAAGAGCGGGGGGTTTGAGACCCAGTACTTC | CASSKSGGFETQYF
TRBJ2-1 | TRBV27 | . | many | TGTGCCAGCAGTTTATATAGCGGTAATTACAATGAGCAGTTCTTC | CASSLYSGNYNEQFF
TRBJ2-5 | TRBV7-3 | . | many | TGTGCCAGCAGCCTCACCGGGACTTACCAAGAGACCCAGTACTTC | CASSLTGTYQETQYF
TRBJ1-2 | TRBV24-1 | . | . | TGTGCCACCAGTGATTCTGGATCCAACTATGGCTACACCTTC | CATSDSGSNYGYTF
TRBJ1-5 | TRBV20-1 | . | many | TGCAGTGCTAGAGATATGGGCAATCAGCCCCAGCATTTT | CSARDMGNQPQHF
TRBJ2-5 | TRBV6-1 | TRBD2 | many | TGTGCCAGCAGTGAAGCGTCGGAGGGAGGGCAGGAGACCCAGTACTTC | CASSEASEGGQETQYF
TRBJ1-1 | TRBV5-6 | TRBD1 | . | TGTGCCAGCAGCTTGGGGTGGACAGGGCGGAACACTGAAGCTTTCTTT | CASSLGWTGRNTEAFF
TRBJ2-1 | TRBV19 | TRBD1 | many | TGTGCCAGTAGTTCACGGACAGGGGGCGATGAGCAGTTCTTC | CASSSRTGGDEQFF
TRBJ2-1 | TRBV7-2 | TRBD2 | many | TGTGCCAGCAGCCGCAGCGGGGATCGGCCCTTGCTCTTC | CASSRSGDRPLLF
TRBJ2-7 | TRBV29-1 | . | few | TGCAGCGTAGCTCAGGGACCCTACGAGCAGTACTTC | CSVAQGPYEQYF
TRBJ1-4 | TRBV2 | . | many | TGTGCCAGCAGTGAACGGAGGACTAATGAAAAACTGTTTTTT | CASSERRTNEKLFF
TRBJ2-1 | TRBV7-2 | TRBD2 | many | TGTGCCAGCAGCTTGGACGGGGGGGCCTGGAATGAGCAGTTCTTC | CASSLDGGAWNEQFF
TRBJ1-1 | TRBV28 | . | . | TGTGCCAGCAGTTTATTACGGACAGCAAGGACTGAAGCTTTCTTT | CASSLLRTARTEAFF
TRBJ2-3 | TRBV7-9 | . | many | TGTGCCAGCAGCCCTCCAGAACGGGACGTTACTAGCACAGATACGCAGTATTTT | CASSPPERDVTSTDTQYF
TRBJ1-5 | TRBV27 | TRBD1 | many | TGTGCCAGCAGTTTATTTGGGACAGGCAATCAGCCCCAGCATTTT | CASSLFGTGNQPQHF
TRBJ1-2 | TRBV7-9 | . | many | TGTGCCAGCAGCTTAGTTCATGCAGGGCCTCACTATGGCTACACCTTC | CASSLVHAGPHYGYTF
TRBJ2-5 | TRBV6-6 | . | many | TGTGCCAGCAGTTACTCACGGCCTACACAAGAGACCCAGTACTTC | CASSYSRPTQETQYF
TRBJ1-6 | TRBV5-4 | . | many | TGTGCCAGCAGCTTAAATGGACGGCGCTATAATTCACCCCTCCACTTT | CASSLNGRRYNSPLHF
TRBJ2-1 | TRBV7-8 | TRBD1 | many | TGTGCCAGCAGCTTGTCCGGGACAGGGGCCTACAATGAGCAGTTCTTC | CASSLSGTGAYNEQFF
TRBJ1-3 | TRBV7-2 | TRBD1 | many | TGTGCCAGCAGCTTAGGTCCGGGACAGGGGGCTGGAAACACCATATATTTT | CASSLGPGQGAGNTIYF
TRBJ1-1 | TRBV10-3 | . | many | TGTGCCATCAGTGGACAGCCGAACACTGAAGCTTTCTTT | CAISGQPNTEAFF
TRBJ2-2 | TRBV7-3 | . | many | TGTGCCAGCAGCTTTTCGCCTACCACCGGGGAGCTGTTTTTT | CASSFSPTTGELFF
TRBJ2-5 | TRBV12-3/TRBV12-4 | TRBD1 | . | TGTGCCAGCAGTCTGACAGGGGTAAACGAAGAGACCCAGTACTTC | CASSLTGVNEETQYF
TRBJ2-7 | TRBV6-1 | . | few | TGTGCCAGCAGTGGGACTACAGGGGCGTCCTACGAGCAGTACTTC | CASSGTTGASYEQYF
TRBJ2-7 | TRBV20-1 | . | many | TGCAGTGCTAGTTGGCATACGGAGGCTAACTACGAGCAGTACTTC | CSASWHTEANYEQYF
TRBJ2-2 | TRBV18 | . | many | TGTGCCAGCTCACCGAGACAGAACACCGGGGAGCTGTTTTTT | CASSPRQNTGELFF
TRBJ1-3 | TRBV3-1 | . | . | TGTGCCAGCAGCCGGGGGGCAGAGGGCTCTGGAAACACCATATATTTT | CASSRGAEGSGNTIYF
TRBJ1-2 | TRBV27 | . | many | TGTGCCAGCAGTTTAAACGGGGTTAATGGCTACACCTTC | CASSLNGVNGYTF
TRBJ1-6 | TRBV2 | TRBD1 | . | TGTGCCAGCAGTGTCATAGGGGGCGACTCACCCCTCCACTTT | CASSVIGGDSPLHF
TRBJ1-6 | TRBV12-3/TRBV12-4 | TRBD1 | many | TGTGCCAGCAGCCCCGGGACAGGGGGTTCACCCCTCCACTTT | CASSPGTGGSPLHF
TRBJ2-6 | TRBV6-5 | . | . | TGTGCCAGCAGTCCAGTTTTTAGCTCTGGGGCCAACGTCCTGACTTTC | CASSPVFSSGANVLTF
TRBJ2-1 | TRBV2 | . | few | TGTGCCAGCTGTCGGTTGAGCTCCTACAATGAGCAGTTCTTC | CASCRLSSYNEQFF
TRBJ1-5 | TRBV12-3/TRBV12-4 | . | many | TGTGCCAGCAGCAAGGGGGGGTTTGGTAGCAATCAGCCCCAGCATTTT | CASSKGGFGSNQPQHF
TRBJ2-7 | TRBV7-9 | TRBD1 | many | TGTGCCAGCAGCATACAGGGGAACTTTTACGAGCAGTACTTC | CASSIQGNFYEQYF
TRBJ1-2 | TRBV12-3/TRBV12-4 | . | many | TGTGCCAGCAGTTTAGCGCATCGGGGCTACACCTTC | CASSLAHRGYTF
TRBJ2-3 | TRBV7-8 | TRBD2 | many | TGTGCCAGCAGCTTATTAGCGCGACTAGCGGCAAGCACAGATACGCAGTATTTT | CASSLLARLAASTDTQYF